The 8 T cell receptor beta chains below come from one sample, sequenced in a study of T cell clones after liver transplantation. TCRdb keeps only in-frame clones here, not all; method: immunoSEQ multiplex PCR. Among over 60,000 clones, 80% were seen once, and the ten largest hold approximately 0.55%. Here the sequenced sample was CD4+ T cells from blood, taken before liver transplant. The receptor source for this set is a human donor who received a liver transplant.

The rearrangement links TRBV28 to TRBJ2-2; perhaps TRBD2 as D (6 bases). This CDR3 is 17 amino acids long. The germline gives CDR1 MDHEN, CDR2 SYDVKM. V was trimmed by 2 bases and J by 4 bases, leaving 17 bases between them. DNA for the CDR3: TGTGCCAGCAGTTTAGGCGGGGTCCAGTGGGGCACCGGGGAGCTGTTTTTT. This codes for CASSLGGVQWGTGELFF.

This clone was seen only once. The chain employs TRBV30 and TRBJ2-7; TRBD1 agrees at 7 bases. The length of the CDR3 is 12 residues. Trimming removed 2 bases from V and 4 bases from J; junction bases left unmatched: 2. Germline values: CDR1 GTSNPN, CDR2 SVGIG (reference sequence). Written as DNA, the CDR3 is TGTGCCTGGAGTACACAGGGGTACGAGCAGTACTTC. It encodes CAWSTQGYEQYF. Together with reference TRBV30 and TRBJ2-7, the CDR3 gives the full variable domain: SQTIHQWPATLVQPVGSPLSLECTVEGTSNPNLYWYRQAAGRGLQLLFYSVGIGQISSEVPQNLSASRPQDRQFILSSKKLLLSDSGFYLCAWSTQGYEQYFGPGTRLTVT.

CDR3 DNA: TGTGCCAGCAGCGTTCAAGGCGCCGGGGAGCTGTTTTTT. This encodes CASSVQGAGELFF. V is TRBV9 and J is TRBJ2-2; D is unclear. The CDR3 consists of 13 residues. The germline CDR1 and CDR2 sequences are SGDLS and YYNGEE. V was shortened by 2 bases and J by 6 bases, with 8 bases between the two germline ends.

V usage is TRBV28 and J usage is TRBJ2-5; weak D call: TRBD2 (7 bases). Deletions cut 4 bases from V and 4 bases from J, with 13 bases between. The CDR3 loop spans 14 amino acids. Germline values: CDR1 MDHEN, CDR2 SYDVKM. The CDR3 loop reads CASSSKGGGETQYF. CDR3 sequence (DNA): TGTGCCAGCAGTTCCAAGGGAGGGGGAGAGACCCAGTACTTC. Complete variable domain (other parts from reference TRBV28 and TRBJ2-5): DVKVTQSSRYLVKRTGEKVFLECVQDMDHENMFWYRQDPGLGLRLIYFSYDVKMKEKGDIPEGYSVSREKKERFSLILESASTNQTSMYLCASSSKGGGETQYFGPGTRLLVL.

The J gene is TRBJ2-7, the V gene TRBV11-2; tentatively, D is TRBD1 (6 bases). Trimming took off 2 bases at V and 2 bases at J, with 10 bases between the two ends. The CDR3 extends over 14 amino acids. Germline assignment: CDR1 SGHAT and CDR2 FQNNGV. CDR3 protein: CASSLQGYPYEQYF. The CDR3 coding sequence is TGTGCCAGCAGCTTACAGGGGTACCCCTACGAGCAGTACTTC.

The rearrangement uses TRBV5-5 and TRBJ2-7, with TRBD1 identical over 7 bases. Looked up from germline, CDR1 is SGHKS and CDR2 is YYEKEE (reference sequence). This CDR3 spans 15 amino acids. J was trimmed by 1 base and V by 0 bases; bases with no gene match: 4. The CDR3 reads CASSLVGQESYEQYF. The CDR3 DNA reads TGTGCCAGCAGCTTGGTAGGACAGGAATCCTACGAGCAGTACTTC.

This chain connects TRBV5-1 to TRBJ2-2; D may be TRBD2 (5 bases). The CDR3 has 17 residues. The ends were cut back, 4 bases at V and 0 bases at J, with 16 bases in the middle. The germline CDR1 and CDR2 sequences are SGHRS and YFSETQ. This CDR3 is CASSPNVAKANTGELFF. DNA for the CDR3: TGCGCCAGCAGCCCGAATGTAGCGAAAGCGAACACCGGGGAGCTGTTTTTT.

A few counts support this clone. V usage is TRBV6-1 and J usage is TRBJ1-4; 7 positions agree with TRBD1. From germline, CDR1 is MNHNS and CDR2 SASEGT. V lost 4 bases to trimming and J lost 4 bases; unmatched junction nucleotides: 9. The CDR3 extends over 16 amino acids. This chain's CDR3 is CASSGKEGAGNEKLFF. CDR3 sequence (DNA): TGTGCCAGCAGTGGAAAAGAGGGGGCAGGTAATGAAAAACTGTTTTTT.